The 22 T cell receptor beta chains given below trace back to one sample, sequenced in a study of blood T cell repertoires in COVID-19. The method was immunoSEQ multiplex PCR; TCRdb's version includes in-frame clones alone and lacks a portion of them. The sample yields roughly 120,000 clones, about four fifths seen once. Sequenced: peripheral blood. The receptor set was obtained from a woman aged 80 or over with acute or convalescent COVID-19.

This clone was counted once. The chain is built from TRBV28 and TRBJ1-5, with D uncertain. V lost 6 bases to trimming and J lost 4 bases, with 13 bases between them. The CDR3 extends over 14 amino acids. CDR1 MDHEN and CDR2 SYDVKM come from the germline V gene. The CDR3 region is CASSLTVTNQPQHF. The CDR3, as DNA: TGTGCCAGCAGCCTAACAGTTACTAATCAGCCCCAGCATTTT.

The rearrangement joins TRBV10-3 to TRBJ1-2; D remains unclear. The V and J ends lost 0 bases and 8 bases respectively, with 16 bases between them. There are 15 residues in the CDR3. CDR1 is ENHRY, CDR2 SYGVKD, per germline. This chain's CDR3 is CAISESISEGTGYTF. The CDR3 DNA reads TGTGCCATCAGTGAGTCGATAAGTGAGGGTACAGGCTACACCTTC.

The chain uses TRBV6-5 and TRBJ2-7; 7 bases line up with TRBD1. The junction had 12 bases not matched to a gene; V was cut back by 8 bases and J by 2 bases. This CDR3 is built from 15 residues. Germline V CDR1 and CDR2: MNHEY, SVGAGI. Here the CDR3 DNA reads TGTGCCAGCTCTCCGACCGGGACAGTGGCCTACGAGCAGTACTTC. Protein sequence: CASSPTGTVAYEQYF.

The chain carries TRBV19 and TRBJ2-1, with 11 bases identical to TRBD2. Germline loops: CDR1 LNHDA, CDR2 SQIVND (reference sequence). CDR3 size: 15 residues. The V gene end was trimmed by 3 bases and the J gene end by 8 bases; junction bases not matched to a gene: 6. As DNA, the CDR3 is TGTGCCAGTAGTATCTCGCTAGCGGGAGGACATGAGCAGTTCTTC. Protein product: CASSISLAGGHEQFF. The full variable domain, in which reference TRBV19 and TRBJ2-1 provide the parts outside the CDR3, is DGGITQSPKYLFRKEGQNVTLSCEQNLNHDAMYWYRQDPGQGLRLIYYSQIVNDFQKGDIAEGYSVSREKKESFPLTVTSAQKNPTAFYLCASSISLAGGHEQFFGPGTRLTVL.

V gene TRBV5-5 combines with J gene TRBJ1-6, with 9 bases identical to TRBD1. CDR3 length equals 17 residues. The V gene end was trimmed by 2 bases and the J gene end by 4 bases; junction bases not matched to a gene: 7. Looked up from germline, CDR1 is SGHKS and CDR2 is YYEKEE (reference sequence). CDR3 region: CASSLRQGESYNSPLHF. The CDR3 nucleotides read TGTGCCAGCAGCTTACGACAGGGGGAATCTTATAATTCACCCCTCCACTTT.

The CDR3 protein is CASSPARGAGYTF. CDR3 coding DNA: TGTGCCAGCAGCCCCGCCAGGGGTGCTGGCTACACCTTC. V is TRBV12-3 or TRBV12-4 and J is TRBJ1-2, with a tentative D call TRBD1 (6 bases). This CDR3 is built from 13 residues. V lost 6 bases to trimming and J lost 7 bases, with 15 bases between them.

The chain carries TRBV30 and TRBJ1-2; D might be TRBD1 (6 bases). V was shortened by 2 bases and J by 4 bases, with 11 bases between the two germline ends. CDR1 and CDR2 from the germline V gene are GTSNPN and SVGIG (reference sequence). CDR3 length: 13 amino acids. The DNA of the CDR3 is TGTGCCTGGAGTCCGCTACAGGGCTATGGCTACACCTTC. Amino acids: CAWSPLQGYGYTF.

The chain combines TRBV27 with TRBJ2-1; D unresolved. Trimming took 2 bases from V and 0 from J, leaving 8 bases between them. Germline CDR1 is MNHEY and CDR2 is SMNVEV (reference sequence). This CDR3 contains 15 residues. This CDR3 reads CASSLAASSYNEQFF. CDR3 nucleotide sequence: TGTGCCAGCAGTTTAGCGGCGAGCTCCTACAATGAGCAGTTCTTC.

The V gene is TRBV18, the J gene TRBJ1-3; D ambiguous. The germline V gene encodes CDR1 KGHSH and CDR2 LQKENI. This CDR3 region has 15 residues. Trimming removed 2 bases at V and 0 bases at J, with 8 bases between. CDR3 sequence (DNA): TGTGCCAGCTCACCAAGTACTCACTCTGGAAACACCATATATTTT. The encoded protein is CASSPSTHSGNTIYF.

This chain connects TRBV30 to TRBJ2-7, with 8 bases matching TRBD1. CDR3 size: 13 residues. CDR1 GTSNPN and CDR2 SVGIG come from the germline V gene (reference sequence). V trimming: 3 bases; J trimming: 6 bases; junction bases outside the gene matches: 7. The chain's CDR3 is CAWSMQGAGEQYF. The CDR3 region has the DNA TGTGCCTGGAGCATGCAGGGGGCGGGCGAGCAGTACTTC.

The CDR3 protein is CASSLGRGNTEAFF. The CDR3 region has the DNA TGTGCCAGCAGCTTAGGTCGGGGGAACACTGAAGCTTTCTTT. V usage is TRBV7-9 and J usage is TRBJ1-1; D is uncertain. CDR3 size: 14 residues. From germline, CDR1 is SEHNR and CDR2 FQNEAQ (reference sequence). Trimming removed 1 base from V and 1 base from J, with 7 bases in between.

This clone showed up just a few times. The chain carries TRBV4-2 and TRBJ1-1; D is perhaps TRBD1 (5 bases). With 2 bases removed from V and 1 base from J, the gap between germline ends came to 11 bases. Germline V gene lookup returns CDR1 LGHNA and CDR2 YNFKEQ. This CDR3 has 15 amino acids. In DNA, the CDR3 is TGTGCCAGCAGCCAATCAGGACACACGAACACTGAAGCTTTCTTT. Protein: CASSQSGHTNTEAFF.

The chain recombines TRBV21-1 with TRBJ2-5; TRBD1, as called in the table, went unchecked against the DNA. TRBV21-1 is assigned pseudogene status. The CDR3 has 18 residues. CDR3 region: CASSKVSLGTADEETQYF. The CDR3 region has the DNA TGTGCCAGCAGCAAAGTATCTCTAGGGACAGCAGACGAAGAGACCCAGTACTTC.

The CDR3 DNA reads as TGCGCCAGCAGTGAGAGGACAGGGGGCGGCTACACCTTC. It translates to CASSERTGGGYTF. The rearrangement joins TRBV10-1 to TRBJ1-2, with 11 bases lining up with TRBD1. CDR3 size: 13 residues. Germline CDR1 is WNHNN and CDR2 is SYGVQD (reference sequence). The ends lost 2 bases at V and 8 bases at J; junction bases unmatched: 1.

The gene calls are TRBV3-1 (or the pseudogene TRBV3-2) and TRBJ1-2; 7 positions agree with TRBD1. V lost 3 bases and J lost 6; bases outside the gene matches: 4. The CDR3 sequence is 13 residues long. Germline V gene sequence: CDR1 LGHDT, CDR2 YNNKEL (reference sequence). The CDR3 coding sequence is TGTGCCAGCAGCCATGGACAGGCCAATGGCTACACCTTC. This translates into CASSHGQANGYTF.

The CDR3 sequence: CATSRGGLLGYEQYF. The CDR3, as DNA: TGTGCCACCAGCAGAGGAGGACTACTGGGCTACGAGCAGTACTTC. The chain links TRBV15 to TRBJ2-7; TRBD2 is a possible D gene (6 bases). The V and J ends lost 1 base and 3 bases respectively, with 13 bases between them. CDR1 LNHNV and CDR2 YYDKDF come from the germline V gene (reference sequence). The CDR3 is made up of 15 amino acids.

This clone has a handful of counts. The rearrangement joins TRBV7-3 to TRBJ2-3, with TRBD2 matching over 14 bases. CDR3 size: 16 residues. Germline CDR1 is SGHTA and CDR2 is FQGTGA. V shed 5 bases, J shed 4 bases, and the junction held 5 bases outside the gene matches. The CDR3 region has the DNA TGTGCCAGCAGCACGGGACTAGCGGGGGAGGCAGATACGCAGTATTTT. Residues: CASSTGLAGEADTQYF.

A single count supports this clone. V gene TRBV7-8 combines with J gene TRBJ1-5, with D possibly TRBD1 on 6 matching bases. CDR3 length: 14 residues. Trimming stripped 3 bases from V and 6 bases from J, with 12 bases between. The germline CDR1 and CDR2 sequences are SGHVS and FQNEAQ. This chain's CDR3 is CASSFNRVAQPQHF. The CDR3 coding sequence is TGTGCCAGCAGCTTCAACAGGGTTGCTCAGCCCCAGCATTTT. The full variable domain, in which reference TRBV7-8 and TRBJ1-5 provide the parts outside the CDR3, is GAGVSQSPRYKVAKRGQDVALRCDPISGHVSLFWYQQALGQGPEFLTYFQNEAQLDKSGLPSDRFFAERPEGSVSTLKIQRTQQEDSAVYLCASSFNRVAQPQHFGDGTRLSIL.

This clone came up a few times. V and J are TRBV21-1 and TRBJ2-7; the listed D gene, TRBD2, was not tested against the DNA. TRBV21-1 is shown as a pseudogene. This CDR3 comprises 15 residues. The CDR3 loop is CASSDGTSGTYEQYF. The DNA for the CDR3 is TGTGCCAGCAGTGATGGGACTAGCGGAACCTACGAGCAGTACTTC.

This clone was found a few times. The chain links TRBV24-1 to TRBJ1-3; D unclear. The CDR3 covers 14 residues. Trimming cost V 3 bases and J 1 base, with 6 bases left between them. Germline V gene sequence: CDR1 KGHDR, CDR2 SFDVKD. The CDR3 loop is CATSDGRSGNTIYF. The CDR3 DNA follows: TGTGCCACCAGTGATGGGAGGTCTGGAAACACCATATATTTT.

V is TRBV29-1 and J is TRBJ1-2; TRBD1 matches 8 bases. CDR3 size: 12 residues. The germline CDR1 and CDR2 sequences are SQVTM and ANQGSEA. After removal of 5 bases from V and 7 bases from J, the junction contained 6 bases not matched to a gene. Here the CDR3 DNA reads TGCAGCGTTTCGGACAGGGTCGGTGGCTACACCTTC. Protein sequence: CSVSDRVGGYTF. Full variable domain (outside the CDR3, taken from reference TRBV29-1 and TRBJ1-2): SAVISQKPSRDICQRGTSLTIQCQVDSQVTMMFWYRQQPGQSLTLIATANQGSEATYESGFVIDKFPISRPNLTFSTLTVSNMSPEDSSIYLCSVSDRVGGYTFGSGTRLTVV.

V usage is TRBV2 and J usage is TRBJ2-2; the match to TRBD2 covers 10 bases. This CDR3 has 18 residues. V lost 1 base, J lost 6 bases, and 11 bases stayed unmatched. Germline V lookup: CDR1 SNHLY, CDR2 FYNNEI. The CDR3 coding sequence is TGTGCCAGCAGTGAAGGCTTTAGAAGCGGGAGGGCCCCCGGGGAGCTGTTTTTT. Translated: CASSEGFRSGRAPGELFF.